This T cell receptor beta chain was profiled in a study of blood T cell repertoires in COVID-19. V lost 4 bases and J 4 bases, leaving 10 bases between the germline ends. The CDR3 length is 14 residues. The germline V gene has CDR1 LNHDA and CDR2 SQIVND (reference sequence). Profiled with immunoSEQ multiplex PCR; TCRdb holds only in-frame clones, not every one. This repertoire shows more than 110,000 clones, roughly 80% found once; its top ten account for around 9.5%. Sequencing input: peripheral blood. The clonotype originates from a woman in her fifties or sixties with active or convalescent COVID-19. The chain joins TRBV19 to TRBJ1-4; D is ambiguous. CDR3 residues: CASSSGYSNEKLFF. The CDR3 nucleotides read TGTGCCAGTAGTAGTGGGTACAGTAATGAAAAACTGTTTTTT. The full variable domain, completed using reference TRBV19 and TRBJ1-4, is DGGITQSPKYLFRKEGQNVTLSCEQNLNHDAMYWYRQDPGQGLRLIYYSQIVNDFQKGDIAEGYSVSREKKESFPLTVTSAQKNPTAFYLCASSSGYSNEKLFFGSGTQLSVL.